Listed here is a single T cell receptor beta chain. Germline CDR1 reads SNHLY; CDR2 reads FYNNEI. Trimming left V 3 bases short and J 9 bases short, with 18 bases between. This CDR3 is built from 15 residues. Clones were read by immunoSEQ multiplex PCR, and TCRdb kept only the in-frame ones, dropping some. The sample yields roughly 85,000 clones, approximately 93% seen once. This sample was included in a study of technical replicates of blood from a handful of donors. Sequenced material: T cells isolated from PBMCs. This TCR came from a human donor in good health. This sequence joins TRBV2 and TRBJ2-1, with D perhaps TRBD2 (7 bases). The CDR3 loop is CASSDLWGGAGEQFF. In DNA, the CDR3 is TGTGCCAGCAGTGATTTATGGGGGGGGGCTGGTGAGCAGTTCTTC.